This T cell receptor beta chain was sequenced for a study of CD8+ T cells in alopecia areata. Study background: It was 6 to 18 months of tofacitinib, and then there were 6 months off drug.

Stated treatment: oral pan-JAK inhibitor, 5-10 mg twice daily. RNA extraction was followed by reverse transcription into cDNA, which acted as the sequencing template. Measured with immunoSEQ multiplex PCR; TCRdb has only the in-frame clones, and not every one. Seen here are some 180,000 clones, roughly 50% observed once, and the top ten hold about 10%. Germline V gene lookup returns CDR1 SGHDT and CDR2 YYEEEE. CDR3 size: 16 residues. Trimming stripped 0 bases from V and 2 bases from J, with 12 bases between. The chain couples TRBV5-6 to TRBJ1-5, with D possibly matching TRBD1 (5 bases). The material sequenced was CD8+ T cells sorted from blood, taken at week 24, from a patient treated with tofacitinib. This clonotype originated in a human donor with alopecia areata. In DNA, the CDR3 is TGTGCCAGCAGCTTGGAAGGGGAAAATGGCAATCAGCCCCAGCATTTT. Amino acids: CASSLEGENGNQPQHF.